One sample yielded the 8 T cell receptor beta chains listed below, sequenced in a study of T cell responses to AZD1222 COVID-19 vaccine. Using immunoSEQ multiplex PCR, the repertoire was profiled, and TCRdb retains in-frame clones only, with some absent. The sample consists of around 72,000 clones, about nine tenths of them appearing once. Material: peripheral blood, obtained on day 0 of AZD1222 vaccination. All receptors come from an adult in good health.

The chain couples TRBV6-1 to TRBJ2-7, with D maybe TRBD1 (5 bases). Trimming stripped 2 bases from V and 2 bases from J, with 10 bases between. Germline lookup yields CDR1 MNHNS and CDR2 SASEGT. This CDR3 comprises 14 residues. CDR3 sequence (DNA): TGTGCCAGCAGTGAAATACAGGTAACCTACGAGCAGTACTTC. It translates to CASSEIQVTYEQYF.

The table lists this clone with a count of one. The chain has TRBV27 and TRBJ1-4; D perhaps matches TRBD1 (6 bases). V lost 6 bases and J lost 4, with 12 bases in between. In germline, CDR1 is MNHEY, CDR2 SMNVEV (reference sequence). The CDR3 length is 14 residues. The CDR3: CASRPDSRNEKLFF. CDR3 sequence (DNA): TGTGCCAGCAGGCCGGACAGTCGTAATGAAAAACTGTTTTTT.

This chain joins TRBV7-2 and TRBJ1-1; D might be TRBD1 (5 bases). Between the trimmed V and J ends, which lost 5 bases and 8 bases, there was a span of 18 bases. CDR1 is SGHTA, CDR2 FQGNSA, per germline. The CDR3 is 14 residues long. The CDR3 DNA reads TGTGCCAGCAGCCTCCATAAATCAGGGAGGGAAGCTTTCTTT. It translates to CASSLHKSGREAFF.

The rearrangement links TRBV5-1 to TRBJ2-3; D not resolved. Germline assignment: CDR1 SGHRS and CDR2 YFSETQ. This CDR3 comprises 14 residues. Trimming cost V 3 bases and J 3 bases, with 11 bases left between them. This CDR3 reads CASSSTGFTDTQYF. CDR3 nucleotides: TGCGCCAGCAGCTCGACTGGATTTACAGATACGCAGTATTTT.

The rearrangement joins TRBV7-2 to TRBJ2-7; D remains unclear. CDR3 size: 11 residues. V lost 6 bases to trimming and J lost 4 bases, with 7 bases between them. Germline CDR1 and CDR2: SGHTA and FQGNSA. The DNA of the CDR3 is TGTGCCAGCAGTACAACTTACGAGCAGTACTTC. This codes for CASSTTYEQYF.

J is TRBJ2-5 and V is TRBV30, with 11 bases matching TRBD2. The CDR3 has 18 amino acids. CDR1 and CDR2 (germline): GTSNPN, SVGIG (reference sequence). V lost 7 bases and J lost 1; bases outside the gene matches: 17. CDR3 amino acids: CAYNPQRASGGIQETQYF. Here the CDR3 DNA reads TGTGCCTACAATCCTCAGCGGGCTAGCGGGGGGATCCAAGAGACCCAGTACTTC.

The genes are TRBV5-1 and TRBJ2-1, with TRBD2 matching over 13 bases. Trimming took 2 bases from V and 4 from J; bases not matched to a gene: 0. CDR1 is SGHRS and CDR2 is YFSETQ in the germline V gene. The CDR3 consists of 15 residues. The CDR3 sequence: CASSLLAGGYNEQFF. The CDR3 nucleotides are TGCGCCAGCAGCTTACTAGCGGGGGGGTACAATGAGCAGTTCTTC.

The V call is TRBV7-7, the J call TRBJ2-1; D remains unclear. Trimming stripped 5 bases from V and 6 bases from J, with 14 bases between. From germline, CDR1 is SSHAT and CDR2 FNYEAQ (reference sequence). The CDR3 has 14 amino acids. The CDR3 sequence: CASSEFQASNEQFF. In nucleotides, the CDR3 is TGTGCCAGCAGCGAGTTCCAGGCCAGCAATGAGCAGTTCTTC.